Following are 29 T cell receptor beta chains from one sample sequenced in a study of long-term antiretroviral therapy in people with HIV. immunoSEQ v3.0 was run at survey level. Generated by immunoSEQ multiplex PCR, the TCRdb table keeps only in-frame clones and is missing some. The data hold about 24,000 clones, with under 85% observed a single time. This specimen was unsorted PBMCs, taken 0.4 years after starting antiretroviral therapy. The origin of the receptors is a man between 45 and 60 years old with HIV.

The chain combines TRBV5-1 with TRBJ1-1; D not resolved. Trimming left V 3 bases short and J 4 bases short, with 13 bases between. This CDR3 comprises 14 residues. CDR1 SGHRS and CDR2 YFSETQ come from the germline V gene. CDR3 nucleotides: TGCGCCAGCAGCTCCTCGGGCCGGGGCACTGAAGCTTTCTTT. As protein: CASSSSGRGTEAFF. Full variable domain (remainder filled in from reference TRBV5-1 and TRBJ1-1): KAGVTQTPRYLIKTRGQQVTLSCSPISGHRSVSWYQQTPGQGLQFLFEYFSETQRNKGNFPGRFSGRQFSNSRSEMNVSTLELGDSALYLCASSSSGRGTEAFFGQGTRLTVV.

The chain links TRBV30 to TRBJ1-5; TRBD1 might be the D (5 bases). Trimming removed 0 bases from V and 7 bases from J, with 13 bases in between. The germline CDR1 and CDR2 sequences are GTSNPN and SVGIG (reference sequence). This CDR3 region has 14 residues. CDR3 amino acids: CAWSVNWGRQPQHF. DNA of the CDR3: TGTGCCTGGAGTGTTAACTGGGGCAGGCAGCCCCAGCATTTT.

The V call is TRBV11-2, the J call TRBJ2-5; D unresolved. Germline values: CDR1 SGHAT, CDR2 FQNNGV. The V end lost 6 bases, the J end lost 4 bases, and 6 bases lay between the germline ends. This CDR3 contains 11 residues. The CDR3 sequence is CASSQGETQYF. The CDR3 bases are TGTGCCAGCAGTCAAGGAGAGACCCAGTACTTC.

The CDR3 spells CASRSGTTRSYEQYF. CDR3 sequence (DNA): TGTGCCAGCAGGTCTGGGACAACCCGCTCCTACGAGCAGTACTTC. V usage is TRBV6-6 and J usage is TRBJ2-7, with TRBD1 as a possible D gene (6 bases). Germline CDR1 MNHNY, CDR2 SVGAGI (reference sequence). V was pared by 6 bases and J by 0 bases, with 15 bases between. The CDR3 loop spans 15 amino acids.

The V gene is TRBV7-9, the J gene TRBJ2-7; TRBD2 might be the D (6 bases). CDR1 and CDR2 from the germline V gene are SEHNR and FQNEAQ (reference sequence). The CDR3 is 14 residues long. V was shortened by 4 bases and J by 4 bases, with 14 bases between the two germline ends. The CDR3 nucleotides read TGTGCCAGCAGCTCCTGGGCCCGGGGGTACGAGCAGTACTTC. Protein: CASSSWARGYEQYF.

This chain connects TRBV9 to TRBJ1-1; D call uncertain. CDR3 length: 13 amino acids. The ends were cut back, 2 bases at V and 5 bases at J, with 10 bases in the middle. The V gene's germline CDR1 is SGDLS and CDR2 YYNGEE. The CDR3 loop reads CASSVGVWTEAFF. In DNA form, the CDR3 reads TGTGCCAGCAGCGTCGGGGTTTGGACTGAAGCTTTCTTT.

CDR3 DNA sequence: TGCGCCAGCAGCTCTAGCCCGTTAGCGGGACCTTCCCCCACGCAGTATTTT. As protein: CASSSSPLAGPSPTQYF. The V gene is TRBV4-1, the J gene TRBJ2-3; 8 bases fit TRBD2. Germline assignment: CDR1 MGHRA and CDR2 YSYEKL. V trimming: 5 bases; J trimming: 9 bases; junction bases outside the gene matches: 19. The CDR3 has 17 amino acids.

The V call is TRBV9, the J call TRBJ1-5, with a tentative D call TRBD1 (5 bases). The CDR3 extends over 15 amino acids. V was trimmed by 0 bases and J by 4 bases, leaving 11 bases between them. From germline, CDR1 is SGDLS and CDR2 YYNGEE. CDR3 in amino acids: CASSVEPGINQPQHF. The CDR3 DNA sequence: TGTGCCAGCAGCGTAGAACCAGGGATAAATCAGCCCCAGCATTTT. The full variable domain, with the rest looked up from reference TRBV9 and TRBJ1-5, is DSGVTQTPKHLITATGQRVTLRCSPRSGDLSVYWYQQSLDQGLQFLIQYYNGEERAKGNILERFSAQQFPDLHSELNLSSLELGDSALYFCASSVEPGINQPQHFGDGTRLSIL.

As concerns this clone: A junction boundary mismatches the germline segment, possibly from a read error. This chain links TRBV28 with TRBJ2-7; weak D call: TRBD2 (6 bases). The CDR3 extends over 12 amino acids. In germline, CDR1 is MDHEN, CDR2 SYDVKM. The chain's CDR3 is CASSLIFAGPVF. The DNA of the CDR3 is TGTGCCAGCAGTTTGATATTCGCGGGGCCCGTCTTC.

This chain connects TRBV5-1 to TRBJ1-1; D perhaps matches TRBD1 (5 bases). The ends were cut back, 3 bases at V and 1 base at J, with 13 bases in the middle. The CDR3 has 15 residues. CDR1 is SGHRS, CDR2 YFSETQ, per germline. This chain's CDR3 is CASSSGDLPNTEAFF. The DNA of the CDR3 is TGCGCCAGCAGCTCGGGGGACTTACCGAACACTGAAGCTTTCTTT. The entire variable domain, with the rest obtained from reference TRBV5-1 and TRBJ1-1, is as follows: KAGVTQTPRYLIKTRGQQVTLSCSPISGHRSVSWYQQTPGQGLQFLFEYFSETQRNKGNFPGRFSGRQFSNSRSEMNVSTLELGDSALYLCASSSGDLPNTEAFFGQGTRLTVV.

The V gene is TRBV5-1, the J gene TRBJ2-7; TRBD1 matches 7 bases. Germline V gene data show CDR1 as SGHRS and CDR2 as YFSETQ. J gave up 2 bases and V 2 bases, and 7 bases lay outside the gene matches. This CDR3 has 15 residues. CDR3 nucleotide sequence: TGCGCCAGCAGCTTCGGTGGGGACAGCCCCTACGAGCAGTACTTC. It translates to CASSFGGDSPYEQYF.

The chain joins TRBV5-1 to TRBJ2-5, with TRBD1 matching 7 bases. This CDR3 contains 14 residues. Germline loops: CDR1 SGHRS, CDR2 YFSETQ. With V trimmed by 0 bases and J by 4 bases, 3 bases remained unmatched. This chain's CDR3 is CASSLAGDRETQYF. Written as DNA, the CDR3 is TGCGCCAGCAGCTTGGCCGGGGACAGAGAGACCCAGTACTTC.

The chain uses TRBV5-1 and TRBJ2-3; 9 nucleotides line up with TRBD2. This CDR3 comprises 16 residues. From germline, CDR1 is SGHRS and CDR2 YFSETQ. Trimming removed 1 base from V and 5 bases from J; junction bases left unmatched: 8. The CDR3 is CASSLSSGGTQDTQYF. The CDR3 DNA reads TGCGCCAGCAGCTTGTCCAGCGGGGGGACCCAAGATACGCAGTATTTT.

The CDR3 loop is CASRIPGTAYGYTF. The DNA of the CDR3 is TGTGCCAGCAGGATTCCAGGGACAGCCTATGGCTACACCTTC. V is TRBV6-5 and J is TRBJ1-2; TRBD1 agrees at 7 bases. V was clipped by 6 bases and J by 4 bases; unmatched bases: 8. This CDR3 region has 14 residues. Germline-derived CDR1 and CDR2 are MNHEY and SVGAGI.

The chain has TRBV9 and TRBJ2-1; 7 positions agree with TRBD1. This CDR3 is built from 15 residues. Germline trimming cut 0 bases from V and 4 bases from J; bases unmatched to any gene: 4. CDR1 is SGDLS, CDR2 YYNGEE, per germline. The CDR3 bases are TGTGCCAGCAGCGTAGAAGGGGGCGCATACAATGAGCAGTTCTTC. This encodes CASSVEGGAYNEQFF. Full variable domain (rest looked up from reference TRBV9 and TRBJ2-1): DSGVTQTPKHLITATGQRVTLRCSPRSGDLSVYWYQQSLDQGLQFLIQYYNGEERAKGNILERFSAQQFPDLHSELNLSSLELGDSALYFCASSVEGGAYNEQFFGPGTRLTVL.

The V and J genes are TRBV19 and TRBJ1-5, with 10 nucleotides matching TRBD1. Losses at the gene ends were 0 bases for V and 3 bases for J; bases not matched to a gene: 8. Germline V CDR1 and CDR2: LNHDA, SQIVND (reference sequence). CDR3 size: 18 residues. The CDR3 sequence is CASSIEPGTGALNQPQHF. The DNA for the CDR3 is TGTGCCAGTAGTATAGAACCTGGGACAGGGGCCCTCAATCAGCCCCAGCATTTT.

J is TRBJ2-6 and V is TRBV5-5, with unresolved D. Germline V CDR1 and CDR2: SGHKS, YYEKEE (reference sequence). This CDR3 has 16 residues. V shed 3 bases and J shed 1 base, with 11 bases lying between them. The CDR3 nucleotides read TGTGCCAGCAGCTCAACACTGGCGTCTGGGGCCAACGTCCTGACTTTC. Its translation is CASSSTLASGANVLTF. Full variable domain (rest looked up from reference TRBV5-5 and TRBJ2-6): DAGVTQSPTHLIKTRGQQVTLRCSPISGHKSVSWYQQVLGQGPQFIFQYYEKEERGRGNFPDRFSARQFPNYSSELNVNALLLGDSALYLCASSSTLASGANVLTFGAGSRLTVL.

This chain uses TRBV28 with TRBJ1-1, with D unresolved. V dropped 4 bases and J dropped 1 base, with 10 bases sitting between them. Germline V gene sequence: CDR1 MDHEN, CDR2 SYDVKM. CDR3 length equals 14 residues. Written as DNA, the CDR3 is TGTGCCAGCAGTTCGATCGGGAGGAACACTGAAGCTTTCTTT. Protein: CASSSIGRNTEAFF.

V gene TRBV10-3 combines with J gene TRBJ2-3, with D perhaps TRBD1 (5 bases). V shed 8 bases and J shed 2 bases, with 17 bases lying between them. The CDR3 has 15 residues. The germline CDR1 and CDR2 sequences are ENHRY and SYGVKD. The CDR3 protein is CAIGDSERATDTQYF. The CDR3 coding sequence is TGTGCCATCGGAGACAGCGAAAGGGCCACAGATACGCAGTATTTT.

The gene calls are TRBV28 and TRBJ1-1; D is uncertain. Trimming removed 1 base at V and 8 bases at J, with 8 bases between. The CDR3 consists of 12 residues. Germline CDR1 reads MDHEN; CDR2 reads SYDVKM. The CDR3 DNA sequence: TGTGCCAGCAGTTTATTCGAAGGGGAAGCTTTCTTT. Translating it yields CASSLFEGEAFF.

The chain has TRBV5-1 and TRBJ2-7, with unresolved D. The V and J ends lost 3 bases and 3 bases respectively, with 4 bases between them. The CDR3 has 11 amino acids. Germline CDR1 is SGHRS and CDR2 is YFSETQ. CDR3 bases: TGCGCCAGCAGCTCCCGCTACGAGCAGTACTTC. Its translation is CASSSRYEQYF.

The gene calls are TRBV28 and TRBJ1-1; D is unresolved. CDR1 and CDR2 (germline): MDHEN, SYDVKM. V lost 5 bases and J 3 bases, leaving 25 bases between the germline ends. The CDR3 is made up of 18 amino acids. CDR3 loop: CASSPYPYIFQRDTEAFF. The CDR3 DNA reads TGTGCCAGCAGTCCCTACCCCTACATCTTCCAAAGGGACACTGAAGCTTTCTTT.

The J gene is TRBJ1-1, the V gene TRBV6-5; the match to TRBD1 covers 7 bases. V shed 5 bases, J shed 3 bases, and the junction held 6 bases outside the gene matches. Germline-derived CDR1 and CDR2 are MNHEY and SVGAGI. This CDR3 contains 14 residues. The CDR3 loop reads CASSPPGGDTEAFF. In DNA form, the CDR3 reads TGTGCCAGCAGTCCTCCAGGGGGAGACACTGAAGCTTTCTTT.

This clone has more than one count but fewer than ten. The rearrangement joins TRBV6-5 to TRBJ2-7; D might be TRBD2 (5 bases). The CDR3 runs to 14 residues. V dropped 2 bases and J dropped 1 base, with 9 bases sitting between them. CDR1 MNHEY and CDR2 SVGAGI come from the germline V gene. This CDR3 is CASSYTGLSYEQYF. In DNA, the CDR3 is TGTGCCAGCAGTTACACCGGACTGTCCTACGAGCAGTACTTC.

This sequence joins TRBV6-5 and TRBJ1-5, with D maybe TRBD1 (5 bases). The germline V gene has CDR1 MNHEY and CDR2 SVGAGI. V dropped 5 bases and J dropped 2 bases, with 10 bases sitting between them. CDR3 length equals 14 residues. CDR3 nucleotide sequence: TGTGCCAGCAGTCCCAGGGTTGGCAATCAGCCCCAGCATTTT. Translated, it gives CASSPRVGNQPQHF.

CDR3 DNA: TGTGCCAGCAGCCCAACACGGGGCGCTGAAAAACTGTTTTTT. The encoded protein is CASSPTRGAEKLFF. The chain employs TRBV7-2 and TRBJ1-4; D may be TRBD1 (5 bases). Germline values: CDR1 SGHTA, CDR2 FQGNSA. This CDR3 has 14 amino acids. The germline V and J ends were trimmed by 5 bases and 7 bases, with 14 bases remaining between them.

The CDR3, as DNA: TGCGCCAGCAGCTTGGGACTAGCGGGGCCACTCGGGGATACGCAGTATTTT. Protein: CASSLGLAGPLGDTQYF. This rearrangement joins TRBV5-1 to TRBJ2-3; TRBD2 aligns across 11 bases. The trim removed 0 bases at V and 6 bases at J, leaving 9 bases unmatched. The CDR3 sequence is 17 residues long. The germline CDR1 and CDR2 sequences are SGHRS and YFSETQ.

This chain uses TRBV6-6 with TRBJ1-4, with D uncertain. The CDR3 contains 10 residues. From germline, CDR1 is MNHNY and CDR2 SVGAGI (reference sequence). With 6 bases removed from V and 11 bases from J, the gap between germline ends came to 7 bases. The CDR3 sequence: CASSAGKLFF. The CDR3 nucleotides are TGTGCCAGCAGCGCGGGGAAACTGTTTTTT.

V and J are TRBV27 and TRBJ2-1; 10 positions agree with TRBD2. This CDR3 contains 17 residues. The germline gives CDR1 MNHEY, CDR2 SMNVEV (reference sequence). V trimming: 2 bases; J trimming: 7 bases; junction bases outside the gene matches: 11. The CDR3 here is CASSLDPSGGAPNEQFF. The DNA of the CDR3 is TGTGCCAGCAGTTTAGACCCCAGCGGGGGGGCCCCAAATGAGCAGTTCTTC.